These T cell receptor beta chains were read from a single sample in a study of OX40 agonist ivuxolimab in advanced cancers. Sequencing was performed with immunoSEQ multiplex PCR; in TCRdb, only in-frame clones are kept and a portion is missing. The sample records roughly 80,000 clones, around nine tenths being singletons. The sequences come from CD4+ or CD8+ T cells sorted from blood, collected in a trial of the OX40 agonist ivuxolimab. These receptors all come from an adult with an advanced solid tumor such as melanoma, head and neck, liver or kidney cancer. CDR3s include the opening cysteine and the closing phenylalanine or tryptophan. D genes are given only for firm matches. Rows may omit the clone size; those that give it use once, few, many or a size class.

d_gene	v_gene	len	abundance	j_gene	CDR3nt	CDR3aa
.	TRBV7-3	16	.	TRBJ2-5	TGTGCCAGCAGCTTAGATCTTCACGGCGGGTTGGAGACCCAGTACTTC	CASSLDLHGGLETQYF
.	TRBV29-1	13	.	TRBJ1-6	TGCAGCGTGGGGGCCACCTATAATTCACCCCTCCACTTT	CSVGATYNSPLHF
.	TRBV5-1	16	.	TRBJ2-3	TGCGCCAGCAGCTTGCCCCTAGCAGGGGGCACAGATACGCAGTATTTT	CASSLPLAGGTDTQYF
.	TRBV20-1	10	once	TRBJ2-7	TGCAGTGCTAGTAGGAGTATCCAGTACTTC	CSASRSIQYF
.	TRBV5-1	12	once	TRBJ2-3	TGCGCCAGCAGCCAGAATCAAGATACGCAGTATTTT	CASSQNQDTQYF
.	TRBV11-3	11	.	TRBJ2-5	TGTGCCAGCAGCTTAGGGGAGACCCAGTACTTC	CASSLGETQYF
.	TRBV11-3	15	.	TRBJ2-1	TGTGCCAGCAGCTTAGACCGGATAGGGAGCGATGAGCAGTTCTTC	CASSLDRIGSDEQFF
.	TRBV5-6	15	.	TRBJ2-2	TGTGCCAGCAGCTTGGTTAAGGAAAACACCGGGGAGCTGTTTTTT	CASSLVKENTGELFF
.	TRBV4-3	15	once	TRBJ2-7	TGCGCCAGCAGCCAAGCCCGGACAGCCTCCTACGAGCAGTACTTC	CASSQARTASYEQYF
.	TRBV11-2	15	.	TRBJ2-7	TGTGCCAGCAGCTTAGCCCCTACAAGCTCCTACGAGCAGTACTTC	CASSLAPTSSYEQYF
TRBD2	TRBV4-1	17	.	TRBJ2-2	TGCGCCAGCAGCGGCCGGACTAGCGGGAGGGGCACCGGGGAGCTGTTTTTT	CASSGRTSGRGTGELFF
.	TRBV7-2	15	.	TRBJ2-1	TGTGCCAGCAGCTTAGCCTTCCAGTCCGGACTACCGCAGTTCTTC	CASSLAFQSGLPQFF
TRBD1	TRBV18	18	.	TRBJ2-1	TGTGCCAGCTCACCCCGGCTTGGACAGGGGACCCTTTTCAATGAGCAGTTCTTC	CASSPRLGQGTLFNEQFF
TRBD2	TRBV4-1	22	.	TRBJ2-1	TGCGCCAGCAGCTCACCCCCGGGCCTAGCGGGAGAAGGGTATCGGTCCTACAATGAGCAGTTCTTC	CASSSPPGLAGEGYRSYNEQFF
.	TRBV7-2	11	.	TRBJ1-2	TGTGTCACCCAGGTGTTTGGTGGCTACACCTTC	CVTQVFGGYTF
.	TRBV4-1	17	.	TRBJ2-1	TGCGCCAGCAGCCAAGATAGGGGGGCTAGGCTATACAATGAGCAGTTCTTC	CASSQDRGARLYNEQFF
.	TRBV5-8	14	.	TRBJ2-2	TGTGCCAGCAGCCCCGATGTGGTACCCGGGGAGCTGTTTTTT	CASSPDVVPGELFF
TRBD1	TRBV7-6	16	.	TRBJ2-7	TGTGCCAGCAGCCCACCGACAGGGGAGCCCTCCTACGAGCAGTACTTC	CASSPPTGEPSYEQYF
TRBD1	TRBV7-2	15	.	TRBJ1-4	TGTGCCAGCAGCTTAGCGCCAGGGGGGGGTGAAAAACTGTTTTTT	CASSLAPGGGEKLFF
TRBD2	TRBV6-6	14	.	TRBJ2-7	TGTGCCAGCAGTCCTAGCGGGAGGGCCCTCGAGCAGTACTTC	CASSPSGRALEQYF
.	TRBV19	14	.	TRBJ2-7	TGTGCCAGTAGCCCTACAGGTCTAACCTACGAGCAGTACTTC	CASSPTGLTYEQYF
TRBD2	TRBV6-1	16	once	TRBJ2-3	TGTGCCAGCAGTGCGAGGACTAGCGGGAGCACAGATACGCAGTATTTT	CASSARTSGSTDTQYF
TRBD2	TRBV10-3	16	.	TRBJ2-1	TGTGCCATCAGTGTCGGTGTGGCGGGAGACTACAATGAGCAGTTCTTC	CAISVGVAGDYNEQFF
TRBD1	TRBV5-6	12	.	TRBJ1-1	TGTGCCAGCAGCCGACAGGGGCGAGAAGCTTTCTTT	CASSRQGREAFF
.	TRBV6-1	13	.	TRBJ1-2	TGTGCCAGCACCAAGGGGGTAGACTATGGCTACACCTTC	CASTKGVDYGYTF
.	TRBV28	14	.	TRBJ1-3	TGTGCCAGCGCCACGAGGCACTCTGGAAACACCATATATTTT	CASATRHSGNTIYF
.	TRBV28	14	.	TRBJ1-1	TGTGCCAGCAGTTCACCCAGGGTGAACACTGAAGCTTTCTTT	CASSSPRVNTEAFF
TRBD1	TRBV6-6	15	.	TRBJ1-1	TGTGCCAGCGGGTCGACGGGACAGGGAACTGCTGAAGCTTTCTTT	CASGSTGQGTAEAFF
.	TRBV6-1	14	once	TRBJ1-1	TGTGCCAGCAGTGAACGTGGGCAGGACACTGAAGCTTTCTTT	CASSERGQDTEAFF
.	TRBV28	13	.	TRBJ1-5	TGTGCCAGCAAGGGGATGGGCAATCAGCCCCAGCATTTT	CASKGMGNQPQHF
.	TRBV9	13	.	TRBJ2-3	TGTGCCAGCAGCACCCGACTCACAGATACGCAGTATTTT	CASSTRLTDTQYF
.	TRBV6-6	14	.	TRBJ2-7	TGTGCCAGCAACCCCGGAGGGGGCAACTACGAGCAGTACTTC	CASNPGGGNYEQYF
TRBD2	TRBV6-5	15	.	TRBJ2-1	TGTGCCAGCATGACTTATGCCGGGACTAGCGGGAGGAAGTTCTTC	CASMTYAGTSGRKFF
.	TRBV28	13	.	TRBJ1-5	TGTGCCAGCAGTGATACACTCCCTCAGCCCCAGCATTTT	CASSDTLPQPQHF
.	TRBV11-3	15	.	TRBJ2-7	TGTGCCAGCAGCTTACAGGCGGGACCTCCCTACGAGCAGTACTTC	CASSLQAGPPYEQYF
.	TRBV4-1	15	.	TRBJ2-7	TGCGCCAGCAGCCTCTCACAGGGTCCGAGCTACGAGCAGTACTTC	CASSLSQGPSYEQYF
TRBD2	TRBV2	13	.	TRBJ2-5	TGTGCCAGCAGTTCTAGCGGAAGTGAGACCCAGTACTTC	CASSSSGSETQYF
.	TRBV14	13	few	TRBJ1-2	TGTGCCAGCAGCCCGAGGGTTAACTATGGCTACACCTTC	CASSPRVNYGYTF
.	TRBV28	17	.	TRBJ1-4	TGTGCCAGCAGTTTAGCCGGGGGGCCTGGGGGAAATGAAAAACTGTTTTTT	CASSLAGGPGGNEKLFF
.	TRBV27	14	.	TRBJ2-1	TGTGCCAGCCATGGCGCGGGAAAAACAAATGAGCAGTTCTTC	CASHGAGKTNEQFF
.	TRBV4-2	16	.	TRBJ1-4	TGTGCCAGCAGCCAAGACCCGGGCCCTAGGGATGAAAAACTGTTTTTT	CASSQDPGPRDEKLFF
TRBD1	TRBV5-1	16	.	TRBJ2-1	TGCGCCAGCAGTCCAATCCCAGGACAGGGGGCCGGTGAGCAGTTCTTC	CASSPIPGQGAGEQFF
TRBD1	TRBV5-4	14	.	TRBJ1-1	TGTGCCAGCAGCACGACAGGGGTGAACACTGAAGCTTTCTTT	CASSTTGVNTEAFF
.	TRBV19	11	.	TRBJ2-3	TGTGCCAGCAGCGTGTCAGATACGCAGTATTTT	CASSVSDTQYF
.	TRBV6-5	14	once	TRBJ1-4	TGTGCCAGCAGCCCAACAGGGAAGGGTGAAAAACTGTTTTTT	CASSPTGKGEKLFF
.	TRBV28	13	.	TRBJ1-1	TGTGCCAGCGGTATAGGGGTAGCCACTGAAGCTTTCTTT	CASGIGVATEAFF